The present T cell receptor (beta chain) was sequenced within a study of OX40 agonist ivuxolimab in advanced cancers. Overall study context: Hepatocellular carcinoma, melanoma, renal cell or head and neck cancer occurred in dose-escalation patients.

The repertoire was sequenced with immunoSEQ multiplex PCR; TCRdb's copy has only in-frame clones and lacks some. The sample gives roughly 46,000 clones, roughly 88% of which show up once; roughly 54% is in the top ten. Per germline, CDR1 MNHEY and CDR2 SVGAGI. With 0 bases removed from V and 4 bases from J, the gap between germline ends came to 6 bases. The CDR3 has 13 amino acids. The specimen was CD4+ or CD8+ T cells sorted from blood, collected in a trial of the OX40 agonist ivuxolimab. The receptor was derived from an adult with an advanced solid tumor such as melanoma, head and neck, liver or kidney cancer. The chain employs TRBV6-5 and TRBJ1-1, with D unclear. CDR3 DNA sequence: TGTGCCAGCAGTTACTCACTGGGCACTGAAGCTTTCTTT. This codes for CASSYSLGTEAFF.